This T cell receptor (beta chain) was identified in a study of cytomegalovirus exposure and HLA in healthy donors (dated 2017 in TCRdb). For the study in its entirety: The 700 or so repertoires of the first cohort and the 120 validation repertoires were produced on the same platform, according to a later analysis. To predict cytomegalovirus infection status, the study combined high-throughput TCR immunosequencing, statistical association of individual TCRs with disease status, and machine learning. In addition to the first cohort of several hundred subjects, a separate validation cohort of about 120 different subjects was used. The aim of the study was to test whether cataloging public T cell receptors could identify signatures of past pathogen exposure.

Libraries were constructed by the immunoSEQ multiplex PCR assay. Processing in the source paper ran as follows. To diagnose cytomegalovirus status from the catalog of TCR beta chain sequences, a statistical classification framework was built. This immuneACCESS table, as held by TCRdb, lists in-frame sequences with V and J called but not all clones. Of the missing ones, under half trace to an unresolved V gene in checked studies; the others have no known cause. V, J and clone size are those of that table, while D and trimming were read from the DNA. In all, the sample holds some 210,000 clones, and less than 85% of those were seen once. The biggest ten clones account for 5.5% to 6.5% of the sample. The research as a whole found: In a later analysis, TCRs clustered in the first cohort were found to also tend to co-occur in the 120 validation repertoires, with approximately 95% of cluster scores above 0. Most TCR sequences were observed very rarely across donors, whereas some public TCRs were present in many individuals. Three of the identified cytomegalovirus-associated TCR beta chains were confirmed in vitro to be specific for cytomegalovirus antigens. All 130 or so repertoires were used to score co-occurrence in the validation cohort in a later analysis, because that analysis had no HLA typing for the cohort. In the study, around 150 TCR beta chains were listed as associated with cytomegalovirus. The authors suggested that the approach could potentially be generalized to other disease states and immunological phenotypes. Cytomegalovirus status was reported to be diagnosed by the classifier with high specificity and sensitivity in both the original and validation cohorts.

As regards this clone: Its cognate antigen has yet to be identified. Base-call qualities are not available, and no considerably larger clone is one nucleotide away.

The donors were included in the validation cohort of some 110 subjects, a group kept apart from the approximately 670-subject first cohort. In the germline V gene, CDR1 corresponds to MNHEY and CDR2 to SVGAGI. Trimming at the junction amounts to 6 bases on V and 5 bases on J, and the germline ends lie 16 bases apart. The CDR3 goes from the cysteine to the phenylalanine over 15 residues. Here the CDR3 DNA is all that survives: 45 bases in frame from base 1. The sequence came from a woman between 18 and 29 years old in good health and CMV-seronegative. Specimen: PBMCs. The chain uses TRBV6-5 and TRBJ2-2; the D segment might be TRBD1 or TRBD2, since each matches 5 bases. The DNA is TGTGCCAGCAGCCGTGGGACCGGCGGTACCGGGGAGCTGTTTTTT. Its protein product is CASSRGTGGTGELFF.